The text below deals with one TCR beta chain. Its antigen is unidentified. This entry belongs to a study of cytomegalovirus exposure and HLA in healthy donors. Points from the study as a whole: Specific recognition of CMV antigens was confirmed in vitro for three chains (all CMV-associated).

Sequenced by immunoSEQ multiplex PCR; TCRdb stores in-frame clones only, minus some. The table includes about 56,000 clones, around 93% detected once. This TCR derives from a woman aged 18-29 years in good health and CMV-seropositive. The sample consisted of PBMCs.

CDR3 sequence (DNA): TGTGCCAGCAGTTCTGGGGCACTAGCCAAAAACATTCAGTACTTC. It is translated as CASSSGALAKNIQYF. This chain links TRBV6-5 with TRBJ2-4, with D perhaps matching TRBD1 (5 bases). This CDR3 comprises 15 residues. Germline lookup yields CDR1 MNHEY and CDR2 SVGAGI. The ends were cut back, 4 bases at V and 0 bases at J, with 10 bases in the middle.